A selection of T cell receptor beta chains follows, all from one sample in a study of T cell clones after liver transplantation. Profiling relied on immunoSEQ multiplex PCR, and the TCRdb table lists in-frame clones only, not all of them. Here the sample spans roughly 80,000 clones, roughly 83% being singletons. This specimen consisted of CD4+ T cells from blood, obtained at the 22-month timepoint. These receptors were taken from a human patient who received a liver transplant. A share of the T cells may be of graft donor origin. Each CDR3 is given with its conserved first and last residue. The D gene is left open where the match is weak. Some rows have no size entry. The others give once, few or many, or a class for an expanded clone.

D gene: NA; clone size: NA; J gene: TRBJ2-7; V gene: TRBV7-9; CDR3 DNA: TGTGCCAGCAGCTCATCGGGGAGGACGCCCGCCTACGAGCAGTACTTC; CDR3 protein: CASSSSGRTPAYEQYF
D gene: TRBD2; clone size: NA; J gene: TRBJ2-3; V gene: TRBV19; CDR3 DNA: TGTGCCAGTATTGACAGGACTAGCGGCACAGATACGCAGTATTTT; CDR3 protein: CASIDRTSGTDTQYF
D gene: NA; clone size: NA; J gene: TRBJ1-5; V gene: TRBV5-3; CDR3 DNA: TGTGCCAGCGAGTACTTGGGTTGTCAGCCCCAGCATTTT; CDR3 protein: CASEYLGCQPQHF
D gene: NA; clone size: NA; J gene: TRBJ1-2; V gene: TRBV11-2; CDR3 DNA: TGTGCCAGCAGCTTATCGGGGAATCTCGACTATGGCTACACCTTC; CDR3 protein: CASSLSGNLDYGYTF
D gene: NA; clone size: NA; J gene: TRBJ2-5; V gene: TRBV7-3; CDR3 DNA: TGTGCCAGCAGCTTAGCAGCGGGCGACTTCGAGACCCAGTACTTC; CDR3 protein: CASSLAAGDFETQYF
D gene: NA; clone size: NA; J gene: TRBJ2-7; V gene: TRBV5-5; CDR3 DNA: TGTGCCAGCAGCTTGATTCCAGGGGATGGGGAGCAGTACTTC; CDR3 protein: CASSLIPGDGEQYF
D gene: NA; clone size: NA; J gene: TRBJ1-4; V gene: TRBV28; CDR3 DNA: TGTGCCAGCAGTTGGTCGGGACACTCTAATGAAAAACTGTTTTTT; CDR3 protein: CASSWSGHSNEKLFF
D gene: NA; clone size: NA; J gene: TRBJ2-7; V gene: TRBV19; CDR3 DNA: TGTGCCAGTAGTCCCTCGCAGAGTAGCGAGCAGTACTTC; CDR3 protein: CASSPSQSSEQYF
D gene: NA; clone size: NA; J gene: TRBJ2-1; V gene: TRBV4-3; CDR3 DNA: TGCGCCAGCAGCCAAGATCTGCCCGGGGAGCAGTTCTTC; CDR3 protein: CASSQDLPGEQFF
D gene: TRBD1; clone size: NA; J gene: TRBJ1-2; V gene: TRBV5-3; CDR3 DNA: TGTGCCAGAAGCAGAACCGGGACAGGGGGCTCGGCTGGCTACACCTTC; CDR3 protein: CARSRTGTGGSAGYTF
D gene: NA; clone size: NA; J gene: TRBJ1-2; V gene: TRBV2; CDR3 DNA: TGTGCCAGCAGTGCAAGGACGACCGACGGAAGGTGGACCTTC; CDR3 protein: CASSARTTDGRWTF
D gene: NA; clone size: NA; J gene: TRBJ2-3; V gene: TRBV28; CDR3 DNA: TGTGCCAGCAGTTCGAGATTGGGGCGAGCATACACAGATACGCAGTATTTT; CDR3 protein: CASSSRLGRAYTDTQYF
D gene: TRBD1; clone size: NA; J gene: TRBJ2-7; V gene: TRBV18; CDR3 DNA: TGTGCCAGCTCACCAGGAAGACAGGGGAACTACGAGCAGTACTTC; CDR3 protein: CASSPGRQGNYEQYF
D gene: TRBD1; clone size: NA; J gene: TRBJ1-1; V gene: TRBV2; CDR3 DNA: TGTGCCAGCGGGGGACAGGGGTCGAACACTGAAGCTTTCTTT; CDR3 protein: CASGGQGSNTEAFF
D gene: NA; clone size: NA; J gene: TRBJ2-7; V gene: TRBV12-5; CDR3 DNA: TGTGCTAGTGGTACTCGGGTTTACGAGCAGTACTTC; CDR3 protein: CASGTRVYEQYF
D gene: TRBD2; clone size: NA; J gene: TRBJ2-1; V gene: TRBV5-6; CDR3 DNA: TGTGCCAGCAGCTTATTACTAGCGGGAGGACCCAGCTCCTACAATGAGCAGTTCTTC; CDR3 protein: CASSLLLAGGPSSYNEQFF
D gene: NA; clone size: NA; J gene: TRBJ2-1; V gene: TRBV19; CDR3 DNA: TGTGCCAGCAAACCCATCTTCAGGGAAGTGGACAATGAGCAGTTCTTC; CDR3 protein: CASKPIFREVDNEQFF
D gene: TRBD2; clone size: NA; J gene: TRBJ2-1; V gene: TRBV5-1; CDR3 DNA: TGCGCCAGCAGCTTGTCGAGCGGGAGGGAGAATGAGCAGTTCTTC; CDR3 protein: CASSLSSGRENEQFF
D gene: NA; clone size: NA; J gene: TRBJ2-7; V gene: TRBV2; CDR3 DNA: TGTGCCAGCAGTGACAACTACGAGCAGTACTTC; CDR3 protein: CASSDNYEQYF
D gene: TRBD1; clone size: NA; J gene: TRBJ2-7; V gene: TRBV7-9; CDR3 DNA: TGTGCCAGCAGCGGGACAGGCTACGAGCAGTACTTC; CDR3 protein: CASSGTGYEQYF
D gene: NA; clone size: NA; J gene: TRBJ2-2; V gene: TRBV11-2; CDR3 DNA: TGTGCCAGCAGCTTAGTGAGGGCCGGGGAGCTGTTTTTT; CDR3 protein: CASSLVRAGELFF
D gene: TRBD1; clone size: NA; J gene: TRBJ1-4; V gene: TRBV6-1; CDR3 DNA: TGTGCCAGCAGTGAACAGGAGGGGGCTGTTCGAAAACTGTTTTTT; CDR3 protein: CASSEQEGAVRKLFF
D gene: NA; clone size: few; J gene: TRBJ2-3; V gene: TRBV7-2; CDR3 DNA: TGTGCCAGCAGCTCGTACGTCCGGACAGATACGCAGTATTTT; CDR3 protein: CASSSYVRTDTQYF
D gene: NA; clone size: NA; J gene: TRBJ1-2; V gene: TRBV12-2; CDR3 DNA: TGTGCAAGTCGCTTAAAGGGGGCGCATGGCTACACCTTC; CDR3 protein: CASRLKGAHGYTF
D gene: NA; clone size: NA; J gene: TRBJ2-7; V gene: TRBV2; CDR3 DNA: TGTGCCAGCAGTGAGGGGCGGGCCTCAGGGCAGTACTTC; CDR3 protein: CASSEGRASGQYF
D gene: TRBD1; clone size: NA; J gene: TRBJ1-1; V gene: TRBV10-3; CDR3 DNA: TGTGCCATCAGTGGGAAGACAGGGGACACTGAAGCTTTCTTT; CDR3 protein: CAISGKTGDTEAFF
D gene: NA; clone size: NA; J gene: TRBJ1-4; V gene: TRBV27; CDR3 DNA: TGTGCCAGCACCCCCCGCGGGGGGCTGAGTGAAAAACTGTTTTTT; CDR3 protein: CASTPRGGLSEKLFF
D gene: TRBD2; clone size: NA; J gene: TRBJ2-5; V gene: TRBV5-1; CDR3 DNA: TGCGCCAGCAGCCGCGGGGGGGGCCAAGAGACCCAGTACTTC; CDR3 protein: CASSRGGGQETQYF
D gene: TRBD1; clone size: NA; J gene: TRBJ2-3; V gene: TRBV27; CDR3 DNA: TGTGCCAGCAGCAGGGACAGGGGCACAGATACGCAGTATTTT; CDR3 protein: CASSRDRGTDTQYF
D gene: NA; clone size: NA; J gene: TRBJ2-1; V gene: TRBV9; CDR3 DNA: TGTGCCAGCAGCGTAGCAGGGGCTAACAATGAGCAGTTCTTC; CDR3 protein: CASSVAGANNEQFF
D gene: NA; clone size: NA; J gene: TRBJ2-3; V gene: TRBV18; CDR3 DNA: TGTGCCAGCTCACCACGGGACGGAGATACGCAGTATTTT; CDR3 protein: CASSPRDGDTQYF
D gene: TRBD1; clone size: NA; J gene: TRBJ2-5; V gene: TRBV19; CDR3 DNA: TGTGCCAGTGGGACAGGGAGGGAGACCCAGTACTTC; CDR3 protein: CASGTGRETQYF
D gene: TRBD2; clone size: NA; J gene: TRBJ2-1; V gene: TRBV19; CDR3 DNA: TGTGCCAGTAGCATTAGCGGGACCCCCTACAATGAGCAGTTCTTC; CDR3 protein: CASSISGTPYNEQFF
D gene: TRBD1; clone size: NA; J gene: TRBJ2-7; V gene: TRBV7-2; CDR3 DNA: TGTGCCAGCAGCCCGGACAGGGTTAAGGACGAGCAGTACTTC; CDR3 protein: CASSPDRVKDEQYF
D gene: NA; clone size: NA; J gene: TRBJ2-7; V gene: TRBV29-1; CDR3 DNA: TGCAGCGTTGGGCTTGAGGAGCAGTACTTC; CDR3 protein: CSVGLEEQYF
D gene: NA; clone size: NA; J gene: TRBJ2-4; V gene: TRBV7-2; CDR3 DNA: TGTGCCAGCAGCTCAGGGATCTCCAAAAACATTCAGTACTTC; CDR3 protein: CASSSGISKNIQYF